The sequence of this T cell receptor beta chain was determined in a study of breast tumors, draining lymph nodes, adjacent tissues (dated by TCRdb to the mid-2010s). Describing the broader study: TCR beta repertoires were compared across tumor, adjacent nontumor tissue and axillary lymph nodes obtained from breast cancer patients. The study aimed to assess the relationships and possible T-cell exchange between tumor, surrounding tissue and draining lymph node repertoires in human breast cancer.

Here is what the overall study found, with its caveats: The data were judged consistent with most tumor T cells deriving from the lymph node and then expanding within tumor tissue. Tumor T-cell repertoires showed less diversity than lymph node repertoires and more diversity than nontumor tissue repertoires, and tumor T-cell repertoires showed preferential V and J gene usage. The similarity between tumor and nontumor tissue repertoires was significantly greater in luminal-like breast cancer than in basal-like breast cancer. The conclusion that tumor T cells originate in lymph nodes was presented as consistent with a hypothesis rather than as directly demonstrated.

The axillary draining lymph nodes of breast cancer patients were the source of the lymph node samples. Trimming leaves V shorter by 2 bases and J shorter by 7 bases, with the junction holding 5 bases beyond the gene matches. For CDR1 and CDR2, the germline V gene lists MNHEY and SVGAGI. From the cysteine up to the phenylalanine, the CDR3 has a length of 16 residues. Just CDR3 DNA is preserved here, 48 bases in frame from base 1. This sample was sequenced with an Illumina HiSeq 2000. TCR beta chain libraries were generated through multiplex PCR amplification. High-throughput sequencing was used to analyze the amplified TCR beta chain products. The public reads were run again by TCRdb, first through fastp at Q25 and then through MiXCR, and only productive beta chains were kept. Each CDR3 protein appears once, grouped with its most common genes and DNA. The sample table records 200,000 to 300,000 distinct CDR3 sequences; over 25% of these occur just once. The top ten clones comprise 0.85% to 1.3% of the sample.

This clonotype has a handful of counts. Its target antigen remains unknown. No base-level quality is on record; no much larger clone is a single base apart. Specimen: axillary lymph node tissue. The TCR was taken from a female donor with breast cancer. Some clones in this sample may be carry-over from other donors' samples. Rearrangement joined TRBV6-5 to TRBJ2-1; 13 junctional bases match TRBD2. CDR3 sequence: CASSYPPTSGRNEQFF. The base sequence is TGTGCCAGCAGTTACCCCCCGACTAGCGGGAGGAATGAGCAGTTCTTC.